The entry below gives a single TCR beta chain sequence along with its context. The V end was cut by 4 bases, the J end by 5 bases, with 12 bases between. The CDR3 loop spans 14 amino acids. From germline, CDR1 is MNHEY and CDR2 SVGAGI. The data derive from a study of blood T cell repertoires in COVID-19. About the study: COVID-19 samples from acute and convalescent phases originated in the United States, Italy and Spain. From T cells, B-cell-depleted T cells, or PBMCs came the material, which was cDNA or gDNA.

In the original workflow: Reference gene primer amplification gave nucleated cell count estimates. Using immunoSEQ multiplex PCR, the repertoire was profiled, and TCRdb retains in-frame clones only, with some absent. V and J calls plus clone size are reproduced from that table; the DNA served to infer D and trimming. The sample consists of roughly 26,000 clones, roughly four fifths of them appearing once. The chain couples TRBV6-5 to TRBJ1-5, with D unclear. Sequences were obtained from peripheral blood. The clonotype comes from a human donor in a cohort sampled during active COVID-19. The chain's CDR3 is CASSLRVMDQPQHF. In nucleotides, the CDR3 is TGTGCCAGCAGTTTGAGGGTGATGGATCAGCCCCAGCATTTT.